The next 2 T cell receptor beta chains were all read from a single sample in a study of blood T cells in healthy people across ages. A second PCR of 7 to 11 cycles used a sample-barcoded 5' primer and a J-beta primer mix. TCRdb fed the 5' RACE reads into MiXCR, producing one record per CDR3 protein. Of 1.5 million to 2 million distinct CDR3 sequences in the sample, roughly 52% were seen once. The specimen was blood. The receptors stem from a woman in her 40s in good health.

The chain recombines TRBV28 with TRBJ2-3; TRBD1 matches at 9 bases. The CDR3 length is 15 residues. V lost 5 bases to trimming and J lost 5 bases; unmatched junction nucleotides: 8. The germline CDR1 and CDR2 sequences are MDHEN and SYDVKM. The CDR3 here is CASSRPGQGLDTQYF. The CDR3 region has the DNA TGTGCCAGCAGTCGCCCGGGACAGGGATTAGATACGCAGTATTTT.

This clonotype occurred a few times. The chain combines TRBV20-1 with TRBJ2-5, with TRBD1 identical over 7 bases. CDR1 is DFQATT, CDR2 SNEGSKA, per germline (reference sequence). J lost 5 bases, V lost 4 bases, and 13 bases had no gene match. This CDR3 comprises 15 residues. CDR3: CSAIERRGLMETQYF. DNA for the CDR3: TGCAGTGCTATAGAACGCAGGGGGTTAATGGAGACCCAGTACTTC.